This TCR beta chain came from a study of blood T cell repertoires in COVID-19. The protocol was immunoSEQ multiplex PCR, while the TCRdb copy is restricted to in-frame clones and leaves out a portion. This table has over 200,000 clones, around 90% appearing once. V lost 7 bases, J lost 7 bases, and 19 bases lay in between. This CDR3 is 14 amino acids long. Looked up from germline, CDR1 is MDHEN and CDR2 is SYDVKM. The V call is TRBV28, the J call TRBJ1-2; D gene ambiguous. Sequenced input: peripheral blood. This receptor was identified in a human donor in a cohort sampled during active COVID-19. The CDR3 DNA follows: TGTGCCAGCAACCCCCTCGAGGTCCTTGGTGGCTACACCTTC. This gives the protein CASNPLEVLGGYTF.